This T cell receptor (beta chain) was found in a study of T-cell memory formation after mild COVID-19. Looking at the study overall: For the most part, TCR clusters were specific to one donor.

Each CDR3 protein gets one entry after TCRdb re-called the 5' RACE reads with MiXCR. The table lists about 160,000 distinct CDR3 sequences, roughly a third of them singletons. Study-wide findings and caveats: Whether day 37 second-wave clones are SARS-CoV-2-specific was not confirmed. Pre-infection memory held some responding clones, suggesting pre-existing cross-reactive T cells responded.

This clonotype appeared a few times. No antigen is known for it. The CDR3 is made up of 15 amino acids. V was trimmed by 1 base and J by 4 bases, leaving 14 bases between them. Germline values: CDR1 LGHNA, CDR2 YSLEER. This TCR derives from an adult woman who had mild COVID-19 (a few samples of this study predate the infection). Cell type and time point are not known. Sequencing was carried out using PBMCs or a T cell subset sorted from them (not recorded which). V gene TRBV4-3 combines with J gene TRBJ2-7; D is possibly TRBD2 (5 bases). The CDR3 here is CASSQALGLGYEQYF. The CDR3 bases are TGCGCCAGCAGCCAAGCTTTAGGACTCGGATACGAGCAGTACTTC.